This T cell receptor (beta chain) emerged from a study of T cell responses to AZD1222 COVID-19 vaccine. Clones were sequenced by immunoSEQ multiplex PCR, and TCRdb holds only the in-frame ones, with some missing. Altogether approximately 81,000 clones are present, about 83% being singletons, with the ten largest covering 1.3%. The ends were cut back, 0 bases at V and 5 bases at J, with 5 bases in the middle. This CDR3 region has 12 residues. Germline-derived CDR1 and CDR2 are SGDLS and YYNGEE. The specimen was peripheral blood, collected 28 days after the second AZD1222 dose. The chain couples TRBV9 to TRBJ1-1, with D unresolved. This clonotype was obtained from an adult who received the AZD1222 COVID-19 vaccine. As DNA, the CDR3 is TGTGCCAGCAGCGTAGGAGGAACTGAAGCTTTCTTT. Its translation is CASSVGGTEAFF.